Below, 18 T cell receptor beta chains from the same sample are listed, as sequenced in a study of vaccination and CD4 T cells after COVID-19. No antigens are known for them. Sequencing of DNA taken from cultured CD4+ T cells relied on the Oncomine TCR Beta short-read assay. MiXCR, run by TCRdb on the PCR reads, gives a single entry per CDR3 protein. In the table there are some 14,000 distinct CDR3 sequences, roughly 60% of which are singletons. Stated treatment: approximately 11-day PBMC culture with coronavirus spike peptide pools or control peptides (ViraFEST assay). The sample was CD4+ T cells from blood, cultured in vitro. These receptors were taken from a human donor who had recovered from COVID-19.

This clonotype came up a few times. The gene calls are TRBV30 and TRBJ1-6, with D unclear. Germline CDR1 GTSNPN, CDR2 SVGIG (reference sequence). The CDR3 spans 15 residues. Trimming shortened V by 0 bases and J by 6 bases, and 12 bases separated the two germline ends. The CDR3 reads CAWSVPGEGNSPLHF. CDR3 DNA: TGTGCCTGGAGTGTACCCGGGGAGGGTAATTCACCCCTCCACTTT. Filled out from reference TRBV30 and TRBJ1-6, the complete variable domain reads SQTIHQWPATLVQPVGSPLSLECTVEGTSNPNLYWYRQAAGRGLQLLFYSVGIGQISSEVPQNLSASRPQDRQFILSSKKLLLSDSGFYLCAWSVPGEGNSPLHFGNGTRLTVT.

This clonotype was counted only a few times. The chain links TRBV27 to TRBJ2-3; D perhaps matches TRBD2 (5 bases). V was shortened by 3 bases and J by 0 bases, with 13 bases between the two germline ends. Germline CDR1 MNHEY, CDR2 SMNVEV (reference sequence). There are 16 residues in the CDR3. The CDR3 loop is CASSFFKGGSTDTQYF. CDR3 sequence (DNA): TGTGCCAGCAGTTTCTTCAAGGGCGGGAGCACAGATACGCAGTATTTT.

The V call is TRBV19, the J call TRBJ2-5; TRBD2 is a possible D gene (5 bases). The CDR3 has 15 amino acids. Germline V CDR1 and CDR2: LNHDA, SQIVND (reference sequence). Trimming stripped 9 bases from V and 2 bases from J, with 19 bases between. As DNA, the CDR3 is TGTGCCAGCAGTTCGCCACTTTCGGGGCAAGAGACCCAGTACTTC. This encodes CASSSPLSGQETQYF.

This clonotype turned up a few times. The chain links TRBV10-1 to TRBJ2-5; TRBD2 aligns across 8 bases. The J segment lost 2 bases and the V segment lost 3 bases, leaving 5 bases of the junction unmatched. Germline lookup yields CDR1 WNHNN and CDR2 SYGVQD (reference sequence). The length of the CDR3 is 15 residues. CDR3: CASSDPGLGQETQYF. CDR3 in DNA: TGCGCCAGCAGTGACCCGGGACTAGGGCAAGAGACCCAGTACTTC.

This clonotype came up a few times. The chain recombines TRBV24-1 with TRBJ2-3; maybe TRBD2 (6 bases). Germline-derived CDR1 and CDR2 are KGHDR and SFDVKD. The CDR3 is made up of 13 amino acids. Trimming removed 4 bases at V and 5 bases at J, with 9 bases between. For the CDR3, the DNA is TGTGCCACCAGTGAGGATAGCGGAGATACGCAGTATTTT. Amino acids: CATSEDSGDTQYF.

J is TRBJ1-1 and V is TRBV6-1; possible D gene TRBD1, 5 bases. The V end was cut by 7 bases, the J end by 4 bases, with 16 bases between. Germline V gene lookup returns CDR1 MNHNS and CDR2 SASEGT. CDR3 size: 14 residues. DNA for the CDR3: TGTGCCAGCAAGAGGGGCGGTATTGGCACTGAAGCTTTCTTT. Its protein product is CASKRGGIGTEAFF.

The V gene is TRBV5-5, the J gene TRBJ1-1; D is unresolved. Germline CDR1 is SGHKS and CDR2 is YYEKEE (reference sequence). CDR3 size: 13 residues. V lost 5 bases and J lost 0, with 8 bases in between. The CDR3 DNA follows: TGTGCCAGCAGTCCCGGCCTGAACACTGAAGCTTTCTTT. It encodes CASSPGLNTEAFF. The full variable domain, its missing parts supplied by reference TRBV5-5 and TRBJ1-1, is DAGVTQSPTHLIKTRGQQVTLRCSPISGHKSVSWYQQVLGQGPQFIFQYYEKEERGRGNFPDRFSARQFPNYSSELNVNALLLGDSALYLCASSPGLNTEAFFGQGTRLTVV.

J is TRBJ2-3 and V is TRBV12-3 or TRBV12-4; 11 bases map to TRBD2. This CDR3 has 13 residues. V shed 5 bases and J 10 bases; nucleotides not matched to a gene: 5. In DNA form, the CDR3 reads TGTGCCAGCAGTCGAAATAGCGGGAGGGCGCAGTATTTT. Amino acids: CASSRNSGRAQYF.

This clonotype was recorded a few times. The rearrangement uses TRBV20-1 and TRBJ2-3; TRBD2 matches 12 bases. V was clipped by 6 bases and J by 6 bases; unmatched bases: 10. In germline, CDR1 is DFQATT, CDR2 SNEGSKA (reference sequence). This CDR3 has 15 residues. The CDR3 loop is CSAIPTSGRQDTQYF. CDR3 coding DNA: TGCAGTGCCATCCCGACTAGCGGGAGACAGGATACGCAGTATTTT.

The DNA for the CDR3 is TGCAGTGCAGAAAGACGTGCCGAGCAGTACTTC. Amino acids: CSAERRAEQYF. J is TRBJ2-7 and V is TRBV20-1; D is uncertain. The CDR3 extends over 11 amino acids. V shed 6 bases and J shed 6 bases, with 12 bases lying between them. CDR1 DFQATT and CDR2 SNEGSKA come from the germline V gene (reference sequence).

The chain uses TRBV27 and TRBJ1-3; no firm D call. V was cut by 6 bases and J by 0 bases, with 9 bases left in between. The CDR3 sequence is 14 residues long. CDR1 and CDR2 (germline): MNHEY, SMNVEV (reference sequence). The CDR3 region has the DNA TGTGCCAGCAGCCCAGCGAGCTCTGGAAACACCATATATTTT. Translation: CASSPASSGNTIYF.

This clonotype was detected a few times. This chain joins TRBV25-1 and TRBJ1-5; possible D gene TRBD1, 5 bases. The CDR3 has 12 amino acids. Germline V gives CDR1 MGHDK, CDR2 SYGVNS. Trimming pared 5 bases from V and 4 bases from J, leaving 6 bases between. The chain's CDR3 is CASSWGNQPQHF. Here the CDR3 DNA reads TGTGCCAGCAGTTGGGGGAATCAGCCCCAGCATTTT.

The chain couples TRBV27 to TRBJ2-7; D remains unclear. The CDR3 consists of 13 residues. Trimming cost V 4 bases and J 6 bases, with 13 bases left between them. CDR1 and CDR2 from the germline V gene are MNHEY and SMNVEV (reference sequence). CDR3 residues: CASSSQAGAEQYF. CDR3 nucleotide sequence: TGTGCCAGCAGTTCCCAGGCAGGAGCCGAGCAGTACTTC.

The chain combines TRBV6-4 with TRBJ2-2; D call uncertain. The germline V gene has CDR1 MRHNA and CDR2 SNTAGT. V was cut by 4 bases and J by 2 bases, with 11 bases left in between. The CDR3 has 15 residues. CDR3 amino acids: CASSVPAGNTGELFF. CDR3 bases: TGTGCCAGCAGTGTACCCGCAGGTAACACCGGGGAGCTGTTTTTT.

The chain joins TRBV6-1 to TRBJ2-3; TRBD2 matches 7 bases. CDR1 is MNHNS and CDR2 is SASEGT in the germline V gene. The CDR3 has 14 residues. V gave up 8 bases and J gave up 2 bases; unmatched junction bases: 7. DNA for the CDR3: TGTGCCAGCTCCCTAGCGGAGACCACAGATACGCAGTATTTT. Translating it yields CASSLAETTDTQYF.

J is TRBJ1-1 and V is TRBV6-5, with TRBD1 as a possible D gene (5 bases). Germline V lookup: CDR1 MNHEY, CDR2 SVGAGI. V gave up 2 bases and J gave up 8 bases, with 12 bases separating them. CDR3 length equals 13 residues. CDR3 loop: CASSYTHGAEAFF. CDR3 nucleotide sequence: TGTGCCAGCAGTTACACCCACGGGGCGGAAGCTTTCTTT.

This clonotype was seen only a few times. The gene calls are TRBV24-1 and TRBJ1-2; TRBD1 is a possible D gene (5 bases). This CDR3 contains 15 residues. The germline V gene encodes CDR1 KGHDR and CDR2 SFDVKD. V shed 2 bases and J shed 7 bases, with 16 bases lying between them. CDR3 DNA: TGTGCCACCAGTGATTCGGGACGAAGGTCTAGTGGCTACACCTTC. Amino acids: CATSDSGRRSSGYTF.

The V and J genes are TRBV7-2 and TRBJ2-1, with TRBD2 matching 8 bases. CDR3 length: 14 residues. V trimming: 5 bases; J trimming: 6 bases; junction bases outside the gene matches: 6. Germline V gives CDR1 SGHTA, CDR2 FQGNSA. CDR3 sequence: CASSPAGAFNEQFF. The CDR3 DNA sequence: TGTGCCAGCAGCCCAGCGGGAGCGTTCAATGAGCAGTTCTTC.